The entry that follows covers one TCR beta chain sequence. Its antigen is unidentified. These data originate in a study of T cell responses to AZD1222 COVID-19 vaccine. Study outcomes and limitations: Spike-wide vaccine-associated CD4 TCRs dominated at 160-218 and 743-854. The peak T cell response came first, and repertoires were sampled only after it. White British ancestry dominated among donors, who included more females, and clonal diversity was possibly underestimated. The number of AZD1222 recipients seropositive at baseline was only six.

This CDR3 has 16 residues. Trimming removed 1 base from V and 5 bases from J, with 17 bases in between. The germline V gene encodes CDR1 SEHNR and CDR2 FQNEAQ (reference sequence). This table comes from immunoSEQ multiplex PCR, and its TCRdb copy is limited to in-frame clones, with some not included. The sample contains fewer than 55,000 clones, more than 60% of which appear only once. The V gene is TRBV7-9, the J gene TRBJ1-2, with D possibly matching TRBD1 (5 bases). Here the sequenced sample was peripheral blood, taken on day 0 of MenACWY control vaccination. The receptor's source is an adult in good health. This CDR3 reads CASSLVSGRSHYGYTF. The CDR3 nucleotides are TGTGCCAGCAGCTTAGTATCGGGACGGAGTCATTATGGCTACACCTTC. Variable domain in full (rest from reference TRBV7-9 and TRBJ1-2): DTGVSQNPRHKITKRGQNVTFRCDPISEHNRLYWYRQTLGQGPEFLTYFQNEAQLEKSRLLSDRFSAERPKGSFSTLEIQRTEQGDSAMYLCASSLVSGRSHYGYTFGSGTRLTVV.